The 7 T cell receptor beta chains given below trace back to one sample, sequenced in a study of blood T cell repertoires in COVID-19. TCRdb keeps only in-frame clones here, not all; method: immunoSEQ multiplex PCR. Here the sample spans approximately 90,000 clones, 80% to 90% being singletons. Sequencing was carried out using peripheral blood. Receptors originate from a middle-aged man with acute or convalescent COVID-19.

The chain combines TRBV2 with TRBJ1-2; the D gene is possibly TRBD1 (5 bases). Germline V CDR1 and CDR2: SNHLY, FYNNEI. Between the trimmed V and J ends, which lost 1 base and 0 bases, there was a span of 6 bases. The CDR3 sequence is 14 residues long. CDR3 residues: CASSEEGTNYGYTF. CDR3 nucleotides: TGTGCCAGCAGTGAAGAGGGGACTAACTATGGCTACACCTTC.

The rearrangement uses TRBV2 and TRBJ2-7; TRBD2 is a possible D gene (6 bases). The CDR3 extends over 16 amino acids. Germline V gives CDR1 SNHLY, CDR2 FYNNEI. V was shortened by 1 base and J by 3 bases, with 16 bases between the two germline ends. CDR3 region: CASSEGGGLGSYEQYF. The CDR3 region has the DNA TGTGCCAGCAGTGAAGGTGGGGGGTTGGGTAGCTACGAGCAGTACTTC. The complete variable domain, with remaining parts taken from reference TRBV2 and TRBJ2-7, reads EPEVTQTPSHQVTQMGQEVILRCVPISNHLYFYWYRQILGQKVEFLVSFYNNEISEKSEIFDDQFSVERPDGSNFTLKIRSTKLEDSAMYFCASSEGGGLGSYEQYFGPGTRLTVT.

V is TRBV28 and J is TRBJ1-1; the D gene is possibly TRBD1 (5 bases). The CDR3 covers 15 residues. V shed 2 bases and J shed 6 bases, with 16 bases lying between them. Looked up from germline, CDR1 is MDHEN and CDR2 is SYDVKM. The CDR3 DNA reads as TGTGCCAGCAGTTTAAAAGGGACGCGCGGGGCTGAAGCTTTCTTT. This codes for CASSLKGTRGAEAFF.

The chain couples TRBV5-4 to TRBJ1-1; D is unclear. V lost 1 base, J lost 0 bases, and 10 bases lay in between. Looked up from germline, CDR1 is SGHNT and CDR2 is YYREEE (reference sequence). CDR3 length: 15 amino acids. This CDR3 reads CASSLFVPMNTEAFF. In nucleotides, the CDR3 is TGTGCCAGCAGCTTGTTTGTCCCAATGAACACTGAAGCTTTCTTT.

The rearrangement joins TRBV24-1 to TRBJ2-3; possibly TRBD2 for D (5 bases). Trimming removed 3 bases from V and 5 bases from J, with 8 bases in between. Germline CDR1 reads KGHDR; CDR2 reads SFDVKD. The CDR3 totals 13 residues. CDR3 in DNA: TGTGCCACCAGTGATCGGGGTCGAGATACGCAGTATTTT. It yields the protein CATSDRGRDTQYF.

The rearrangement uses TRBV7-8 and TRBJ1-3, with 9 bases fitting TRBD1. Germline V gene sequence: CDR1 SGHVS, CDR2 FQNEAQ. The CDR3 spans 16 residues. Trimming cost V 5 bases and J 4 bases; bases outside gene matches: 9. The CDR3 sequence is CASSKGQGIGGNTIYF. CDR3 nucleotides: TGTGCCAGCAGCAAAGGACAGGGGATAGGAGGAAACACCATATATTTT.

The chain employs TRBV7-9 and TRBJ1-1; D possibly corresponds to TRBD1 (5 bases). Trimming removed 5 bases at V and 3 bases at J, with 19 bases between. The CDR3 consists of 16 residues. Germline CDR1 reads SEHNR; CDR2 reads FQNEAQ (reference sequence). CDR3 nucleotide sequence: TGTGCCAGCAGCCTTCCCGGGGGGGTTGCTTACACTGAAGCTTTCTTT. This sequence encodes CASSLPGGVAYTEAFF.